The 26 T cell receptor beta chains in this list originate from one sample, sequenced in a study of CD8+ T cells in alopecia areata. RNA was isolated and reverse transcribed to cDNA, the sequencing template. Clones were read by immunoSEQ multiplex PCR, and TCRdb kept only the in-frame ones, dropping some. The profile shows 95,000 to 150,000 clones, 40% to 55% of them singletons. Sequences were obtained from NKG2D-low CD8+ T cells sorted from blood. The receptors stem from a human donor with alopecia areata.

This clone has more than one count but fewer than ten. The rearrangement links TRBV28 to TRBJ2-1, with TRBD2 matching over 7 bases. Germline trimming cut 5 bases from V and 0 bases from J; bases unmatched to any gene: 4. Germline assignment: CDR1 MDHEN and CDR2 SYDVKM. The CDR3 is made up of 15 amino acids. The CDR3 protein is CASSDLADSYNEQFF. The CDR3 DNA reads as TGTGCCAGCAGTGATCTAGCGGACTCCTACAATGAGCAGTTCTTC.

This clone was seen a few times. This chain links TRBV5-6 with TRBJ2-4; D remains ambiguous. Germline CDR1 reads SGHDT; CDR2 reads YYEEEE. There are 16 residues in the CDR3. Trimming removed 4 bases at V and 0 bases at J, with 14 bases between. The CDR3 is CASSMSASLAKNIQYF. CDR3 DNA: TGTGCCAGCAGCATGTCGGCTTCCCTAGCCAAAAACATTCAGTACTTC.

In this sample, this clone turned up a few times. An end of the junction does not agree with germline; a read error may underlie this. The rearrangement joins TRBV29-1 to TRBJ2-7, with 12 positions matching TRBD2. Germline CDR1 is SQVTM and CDR2 is ANQGSEA. The CDR3 length is 14 residues. In nucleotides, the CDR3 is TGCAGCGTAGAAGGACTAGCGGGAACCCGCGAGCAGTACTTC. This translates into CSVEGLAGTREQYF.

This clone appeared once. The CDR3 DNA reads as TGTGCCACCGGACAGCACTATGGCTACACCTTC. This gives the protein CATGQHYGYTF. The chain is built from TRBV27 and TRBJ1-2; tentatively, D is TRBD1 (6 bases). Germline-derived CDR1 and CDR2 are MNHEY and SMNVEV (reference sequence). The V end lost 10 bases, the J end lost 3 bases, and 9 bases lay between the germline ends. The length of the CDR3 is 11 residues.

This clone was counted only a few times. The V gene is TRBV29-1, the J gene TRBJ2-4; a weak D match, TRBD1 (5 bases). Germline V lookup: CDR1 SQVTM, CDR2 ANQGSEA. The V end lost 7 bases, the J end lost 0 bases, and 19 bases lay between the germline ends. The CDR3 loop spans 16 amino acids. This CDR3 is CSARIPDSLAKNIQYF. The CDR3 DNA reads TGCAGCGCTCGGATCCCCGACAGTCTAGCCAAAAACATTCAGTACTTC.

This clone was observed a handful of times. This chain uses TRBV19 with TRBJ2-1; 9 bases map to TRBD1. This CDR3 has 15 amino acids. The V segment lost 3 bases and the J segment 5 bases; nucleotides outside the gene matches: 5. Looked up from germline, CDR1 is LNHDA and CDR2 is SQIVND (reference sequence). The CDR3 region is CASSIKQGANNEQFF. The CDR3 coding sequence is TGTGCCAGTAGTATCAAACAGGGGGCGAACAATGAGCAGTTCTTC. Full variable domain (rest looked up from reference TRBV19 and TRBJ2-1): DGGITQSPKYLFRKEGQNVTLSCEQNLNHDAMYWYRQDPGQGLRLIYYSQIVNDFQKGDIAEGYSVSREKKESFPLTVTSAQKNPTAFYLCASSIKQGANNEQFFGPGTRLTVL.

The V gene is TRBV7-9, the J gene TRBJ1-2; no reliable D call. CDR3 size: 13 residues. The germline CDR1 and CDR2 sequences are SEHNR and FQNEAQ (reference sequence). The V end was cut by 7 bases, the J end by 3 bases, with 12 bases between. The CDR3: CASTNPADYGYTF. The CDR3 DNA sequence: TGTGCCAGCACCAACCCGGCAGACTATGGCTACACCTTC.

A few counts support this clone. V usage is TRBV18 and J usage is TRBJ2-5; D might be TRBD2 (6 bases). Looked up from germline, CDR1 is KGHSH and CDR2 is LQKENI. V shed 2 bases and J shed 5 bases, with 21 bases lying between them. The CDR3 is 17 amino acids. CDR3 sequence (DNA): TGTGCCAGCTCACCAGAAACTAGCACCTCCCTGGGGGAGACCCAGTACTTC. Protein: CASSPETSTSLGETQYF.

The chain links TRBV11-2 to TRBJ2-7, with D possibly TRBD2 on 5 matching bases. The V end was cut by 1 base, the J end by 7 bases, with 8 bases between. Per the germline V gene, CDR1 is SGHAT and CDR2 is FQNNGV. CDR3 size: 12 residues. The CDR3 region is CASSLGWEEQYF. In nucleotides, the CDR3 is TGTGCCAGCAGCTTAGGTTGGGAGGAGCAGTACTTC.

Only one count was recorded for this clone. The gene calls are TRBV30 and TRBJ1-2; the D is unclear. Germline lookup yields CDR1 GTSNPN and CDR2 SVGIG (reference sequence). Trimming removed 7 bases from V and 6 bases from J, with 15 bases in between. The CDR3 extends over 12 amino acids. CDR3 DNA sequence: TGTGCCTCTTTAAGTGGAGACCATGGCTACACCTTC. Encoded protein: CASLSGDHGYTF. Based on the CDR3 plus reference TRBV30 and TRBJ1-2, the full variable domain is SQTIHQWPATLVQPVGSPLSLECTVEGTSNPNLYWYRQAAGRGLQLLFYSVGIGQISSEVPQNLSASRPQDRQFILSSKKLLLSDSGFYLCASLSGDHGYTFGSGTRLTVV.

The J gene is TRBJ2-7, the V gene TRBV4-3; 7 nucleotides line up with TRBD1. The CDR3 runs to 15 residues. V shed 0 bases and J 2 bases; nucleotides not matched to a gene: 4. The germline V gene has CDR1 LGHNA and CDR2 YSLEER. CDR3 residues: CASSQDMGQTYEQYF. DNA for the CDR3: TGCGCCAGCAGCCAAGATATGGGACAGACCTACGAGCAGTACTTC.

J is TRBJ2-7 and V is TRBV12-2; the table's TRBD1 call for D was not verified on the DNA. TRBV12-2 is a pseudogene. The CDR3 loop spans 18 amino acids. The CDR3, as DNA: TGTGCAAGTCGCCTTAGATCCCCCTCGGGACAGTTCTCCTACGAGCAGTACTTC. It encodes CASRLRSPSGQFSYEQYF.

This clone was counted a few times. The chain joins TRBV29-1 to TRBJ2-1, with 11 bases identical to TRBD2. This CDR3 is 17 amino acids long. Germline CDR1 SQVTM, CDR2 ANQGSEA. The V gene end was trimmed by 7 bases and the J gene end by 5 bases; junction bases not matched to a gene: 16. In nucleotides, the CDR3 is TGCAGCGCACAGGGTATTGAACTAGCGGGAGTGCACAATGAGCAGTTCTTC. This gives the protein CSAQGIELAGVHNEQFF.

The chain links TRBV30 to TRBJ2-5; D possibly matches TRBD1 or TRBD2 (6 bases each). Germline V gene sequence: CDR1 GTSNPN, CDR2 SVGIG (reference sequence). This CDR3 is built from 15 residues. Deletions cut 5 bases from V and 3 bases from J, with 19 bases between. The chain's CDR3 is CAWLTGAGAEETQYF. CDR3 DNA: TGTGCCTGGCTTACGGGGGCCGGAGCAGAAGAGACCCAGTACTTC.

In its sample, this clone was seen a few times. The chain joins TRBV29-1 to TRBJ2-7; weak D call: TRBD1 (6 bases). Trimming cost V 2 bases and J 6 bases, with 20 bases left between them. CDR1 is SQVTM, CDR2 ANQGSEA, per germline. The CDR3 spans 15 residues. CDR3 nucleotide sequence: TGCAGCGTTGAACAACTTGGGGCCAGGGGAGCCGAGCAGTACTTC. It codes for CSVEQLGARGAEQYF.

The chain recombines TRBV29-1 with TRBJ2-3; TRBD2 matches at 8 bases. Germline V gives CDR1 SQVTM, CDR2 ANQGSEA. V dropped 5 bases and J dropped 4; count of bases not matched to a gene: 5. This CDR3 has 13 amino acids. CDR3: CSVSGTSADTQYF. CDR3 in DNA: TGCAGCGTTTCCGGGACTAGTGCAGATACGCAGTATTTT.

The chain joins TRBV5-6 to TRBJ1-1; D is ambiguous. Germline V gives CDR1 SGHDT, CDR2 YYEEEE. V lost 0 bases and J lost 8, with 11 bases in between. CDR3 length: 13 residues. CDR3 amino acids: CASSLGGLAEAFF. CDR3 sequence (DNA): TGTGCCAGCAGCTTGGGCGGATTGGCAGAAGCTTTCTTT. The full variable domain, with the rest looked up from reference TRBV5-6 and TRBJ1-1, is DAGVTQSPTHLIKTRGQQVTLRCSPKSGHDTVSWYQQALGQGPQFIFQYYEEEERQRGNFPDRFSGHQFPNYSSELNVNALLLGDSALYLCASSLGGLAEAFFGQGTRLTVV.

In its sample, this clone was seen a few times. This chain joins TRBV5-1 and TRBJ2-1, with D unresolved. CDR1 and CDR2 (germline): SGHRS, YFSETQ. The ends were cut back, 0 bases at V and 7 bases at J, with 5 bases in the middle. The CDR3 is 12 amino acids. The CDR3 region is CASSLAENEQFF. DNA for the CDR3: TGCGCCAGCAGCTTGGCCGAAAATGAGCAGTTCTTC.

The J gene is TRBJ2-3, the V gene TRBV6-6; 12 bases are a match to TRBD2. Germline CDR1 reads MNHNY; CDR2 reads SVGAGI (reference sequence). J gave up 5 bases and V 1 base, and 4 bases lay outside the gene matches. The CDR3 covers 16 residues. CDR3: CASSYWLAGGGDTQYF. The CDR3 bases are TGTGCCAGCAGTTACTGGCTAGCGGGAGGGGGAGATACGCAGTATTTT.

A word on this clone: A junction boundary mismatches the germline segment, possibly from a read error. V and J are TRBV19 and TRBJ2-7; TRBD1 aligns across 7 bases. Germline V gene lookup returns CDR1 LNHDA and CDR2 SQIVND (reference sequence). The CDR3 length is 14 residues. CDR3 coding DNA: TGTACCAGTAGTATCGACAACAGGGGCTACGAGCAGTACTTC. Its protein product is CTSSIDNRGYEQYF.

This chain links TRBV29-1 with TRBJ2-1, with 8 bases aligning to TRBD2. The CDR3 contains 12 residues. Trimming at V came to 2 bases and at J to 6 bases, leaving 0 bases not matched to a gene. Germline loops: CDR1 SQVTM, CDR2 ANQGSEA. CDR3 DNA: TGCAGCGTTGAAAGCGGGGGCAATGAGCAGTTCTTC. Amino acid sequence: CSVESGGNEQFF.

The rearrangement links TRBV5-1 to TRBJ2-3; D is perhaps TRBD1 (6 bases). Trimming shortened V by 1 base and J by 5 bases, and 14 bases separated the two germline ends. CDR1 SGHRS and CDR2 YFSETQ come from the germline V gene. This CDR3 is built from 15 residues. CDR3: CASSLTGKVGDTQYF. In DNA form, the CDR3 reads TGCGCCAGCAGCTTGACAGGGAAAGTGGGAGATACGCAGTATTTT.

This clone appeared a few times. The J gene is TRBJ2-7, the V gene TRBV5-1; perhaps TRBD2 as D (5 bases). V was trimmed by 1 base and J by 4 bases, leaving 6 bases between them. The CDR3 spans 12 residues. The V gene's germline CDR1 is SGHRS and CDR2 YFSETQ. DNA of the CDR3: TGCGCCAGCAGCTTGCCGGGGTACGAGCAGTACTTC. Translation: CASSLPGYEQYF.

This clone turned up a few times. The V gene is TRBV4-2, the J gene TRBJ1-5; D uncertain. The CDR3 consists of 13 residues. Trimming removed 1 base from V and 5 bases from J, with 6 bases in between. The V gene's germline CDR1 is LGHNA and CDR2 YNFKEQ. CDR3 loop: CASSQAAYQPQHF. CDR3 nucleotide sequence: TGTGCCAGCAGCCAAGCGGCGTATCAGCCCCAGCATTTT.

The chain is built from TRBV11-2 and TRBJ2-7; D unresolved. Per the germline V gene, CDR1 is SGHAT and CDR2 is FQNNGV. The CDR3 spans 11 residues. V was pared by 3 bases and J by 5 bases, with 5 bases between. CDR3 sequence (DNA): TGTGCCAGCAGCTTTTCGGACGAGCAGTACTTC. Amino acids: CASSFSDEQYF.

V is TRBV5-1 and J is TRBJ2-5, with D uncertain. With 2 bases removed from V and 5 bases from J, the gap between germline ends came to 4 bases. The germline V gene has CDR1 SGHRS and CDR2 YFSETQ. CDR3 length: 11 amino acids. The DNA for the CDR3 is TGCGCCAGCAGCTTCGCTGAGACCCAGTACTTC. Translation: CASSFAETQYF.